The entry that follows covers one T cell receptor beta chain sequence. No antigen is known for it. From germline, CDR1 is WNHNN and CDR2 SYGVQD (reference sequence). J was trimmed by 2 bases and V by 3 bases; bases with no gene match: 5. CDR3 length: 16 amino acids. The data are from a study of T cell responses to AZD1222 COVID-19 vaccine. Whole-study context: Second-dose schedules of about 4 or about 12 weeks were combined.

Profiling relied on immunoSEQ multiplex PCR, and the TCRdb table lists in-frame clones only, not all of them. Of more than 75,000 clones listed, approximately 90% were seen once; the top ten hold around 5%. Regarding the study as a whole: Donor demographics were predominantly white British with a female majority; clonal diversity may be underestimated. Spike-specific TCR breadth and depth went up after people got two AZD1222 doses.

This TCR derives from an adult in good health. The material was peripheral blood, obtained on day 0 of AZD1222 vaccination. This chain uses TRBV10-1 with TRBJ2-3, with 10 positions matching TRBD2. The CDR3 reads CASSDGTSELTDTQYF. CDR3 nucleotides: TGCGCCAGCAGTGACGGGACTAGCGAGCTCACAGATACGCAGTATTTT.